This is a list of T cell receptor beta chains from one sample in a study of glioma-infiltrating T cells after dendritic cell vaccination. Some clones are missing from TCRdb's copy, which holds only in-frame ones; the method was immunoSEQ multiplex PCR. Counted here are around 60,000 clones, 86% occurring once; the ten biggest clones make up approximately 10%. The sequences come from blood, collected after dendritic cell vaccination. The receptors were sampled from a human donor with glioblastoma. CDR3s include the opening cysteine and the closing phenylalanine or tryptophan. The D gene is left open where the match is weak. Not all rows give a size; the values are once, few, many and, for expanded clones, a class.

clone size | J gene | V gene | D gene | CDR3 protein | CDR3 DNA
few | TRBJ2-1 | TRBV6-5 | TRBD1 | CASRRTGGPYNEQFF | TGTGCCAGCAGACGAACAGGGGGCCCCTACAATGAGCAGTTCTTC
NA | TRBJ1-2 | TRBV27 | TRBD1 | CASSPDRAPNYGYTF | TGTGCCAGCAGTCCCGACAGGGCCCCTAACTATGGCTACACCTTC
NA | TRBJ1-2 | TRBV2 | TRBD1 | CASSPDRGDYGYTF | TGTGCCAGCAGTCCGGACAGGGGTGACTATGGCTACACCTTC
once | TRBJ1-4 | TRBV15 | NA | CATSRDRVSTNEKLFF | TGTGCCACCAGCAGAGACAGGGTATCAACTAATGAAAAACTGTTTTTT
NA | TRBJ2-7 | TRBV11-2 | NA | CASSLTGQYF | TGTGCCAGCAGCTTAACAGGGCAGTACTTC
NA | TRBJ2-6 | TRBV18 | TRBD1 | CASSPTGTGLSGANVLTF | TGTGCCAGCTCACCAACCGGGACAGGTTTATCTGGGGCCAACGTCCTGACTTTC
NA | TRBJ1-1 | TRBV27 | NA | CASSPRTVKTEAFF | TGTGCCAGCAGTCCCCGGACTGTGAAGACTGAAGCTTTCTTT
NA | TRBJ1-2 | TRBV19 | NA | CASSIQGGANYGYTF | TGTGCCAGTAGTATTCAGGGAGGGGCCAACTATGGCTACACCTTC
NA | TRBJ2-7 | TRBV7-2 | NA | CASSSSSASYEQYF | TGTGCCAGCAGCTCTTCTAGCGCCTCCTACGAGCAGTACTTC
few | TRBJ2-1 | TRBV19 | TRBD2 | CASSIGSGTYNEQFF | TGTGCCAGTAGTATCGGTAGCGGGACCTACAATGAGCAGTTCTTC
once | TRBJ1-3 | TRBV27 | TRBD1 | CASRRGQANGNTIYF | TGTGCCAGCAGGAGAGGACAGGCCAATGGAAACACCATATATTTT
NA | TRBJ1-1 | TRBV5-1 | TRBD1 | CASSLGQGGNTEAFF | TGCGCCAGCAGCTTGGGGCAGGGGGGGAACACTGAAGCTTTCTTT
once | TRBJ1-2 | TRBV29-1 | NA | CSVEAPGRGSIPYGYTF | TGCAGCGTTGAAGCTCCGGGGAGGGGGTCGATTCCATATGGCTACACCTTC
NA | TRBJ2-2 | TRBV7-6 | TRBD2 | CASSVPLAGGDTGELFF | TGTGCCAGCAGCGTACCTCTAGCGGGGGGAGACACCGGGGAGCTGTTTTTT
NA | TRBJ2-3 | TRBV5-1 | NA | CASSNDTSADTQYF | TGCGCCAGCAGCAACGACACGTCAGCAGATACGCAGTATTTT
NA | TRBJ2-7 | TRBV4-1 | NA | CASSQDLGSSYEQYF | TGCGCCAGCAGCCAAGACTTGGGGAGCTCCTACGAGCAGTACTTC
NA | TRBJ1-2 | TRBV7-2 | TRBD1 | CASSPTGDGYTF | TGTGCCAGCAGCCCCACAGGGGATGGCTACACCTTC
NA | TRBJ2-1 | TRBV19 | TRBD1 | CASRPGGSYNEQFF | TGTGCCAGTAGGCCAGGGGGCTCCTACAATGAGCAGTTCTTC
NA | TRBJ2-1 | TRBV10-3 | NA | CAIRPDRTLVNEQFF | TGTGCCATCAGACCCGACAGGACCCTAGTCAATGAGCAGTTCTTC
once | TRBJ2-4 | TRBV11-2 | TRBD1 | CASSYTGGRNIQYF | TGTGCCAGCAGCTACACAGGGGGTAGAAACATTCAGTACTTC
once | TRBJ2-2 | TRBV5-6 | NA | CASSFSVGGTNTGELFF | TGTGCCAGCAGCTTTTCGGTCGGAGGGACCAACACCGGGGAGCTGTTTTTT
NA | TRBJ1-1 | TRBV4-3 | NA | CASSQVGGPNTEAFF | TGCGCCAGCAGCCAAGTCGGAGGACCGAACACTGAAGCTTTCTTT
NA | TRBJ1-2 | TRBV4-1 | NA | CASSQAGTGNPYGYTF | TGCGCCAGCAGCCAAGCAGGAACAGGGAACCCATATGGCTACACCTTC
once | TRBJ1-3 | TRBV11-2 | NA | CAGSLEFQGSRRPIYF | TGTGCCGGCAGCTTAGAATTCCAGGGTAGCCGTCGGCCCATATATTTT
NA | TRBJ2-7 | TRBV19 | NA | CASSIGLAYSYEQYF | TGTGCCAGTAGTATAGGCTTGGCATACTCCTACGAGCAGTACTTC